The text below deals with one TCR beta chain. Under the authors' procedure: Nucleated cell number was recorded as an estimate derived from reference gene primer amplification. Libraries were prepared by immunoSEQ multiplex PCR; TCRdb keeps only in-frame clonotypes and omits some of them. V, J and clone size are those of that table, while D and trimming were read from the DNA. The sample has 60,000 to 95,000 clones, roughly nine tenths seen once. The sample comes from a study of blood T cell repertoires in COVID-19. As for the study in general: Sample material is recorded as cDNA or gDNA derived from T cells, B-cell-depleted T cells, or PBMCs.

With 0 bases removed from V and 7 bases from J, the gap between germline ends came to 12 bases. Germline assignment: CDR1 SEHNR and CDR2 FQNEAQ (reference sequence). This CDR3 has 15 amino acids. Sequences were obtained from peripheral blood. The J gene is TRBJ1-4, the V gene TRBV7-9; D gene uncertain. This TCR was sampled from a woman older than 75 with active or convalescent COVID-19. The CDR3: CASSLASGRGEKLFF. CDR3 sequence (DNA): TGTGCCAGCAGCTTAGCTTCGGGGAGAGGTGAAAAACTGTTTTTT. Supplemented by reference TRBV7-9 and TRBJ1-4, the full variable domain reads DTGVSQNPRHKITKRGQNVTFRCDPISEHNRLYWYRQTLGQGPEFLTYFQNEAQLEKSRLLSDRFSAERPKGSFSTLEIQRTEQGDSAMYLCASSLASGRGEKLFFGSGTQLSVL.